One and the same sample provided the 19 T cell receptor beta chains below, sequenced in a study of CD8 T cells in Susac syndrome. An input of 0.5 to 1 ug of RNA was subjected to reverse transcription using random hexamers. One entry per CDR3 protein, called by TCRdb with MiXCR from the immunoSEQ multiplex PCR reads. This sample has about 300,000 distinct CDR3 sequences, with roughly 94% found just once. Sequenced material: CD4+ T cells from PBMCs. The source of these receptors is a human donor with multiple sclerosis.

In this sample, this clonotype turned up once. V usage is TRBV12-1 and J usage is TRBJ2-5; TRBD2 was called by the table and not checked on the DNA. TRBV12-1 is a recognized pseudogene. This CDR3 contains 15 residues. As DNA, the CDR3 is TGTGCCAGCAGCGAAAGGAGGACTAGAGGGGAGACCCAGTACTTC. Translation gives CASSERRTRGETQYF.

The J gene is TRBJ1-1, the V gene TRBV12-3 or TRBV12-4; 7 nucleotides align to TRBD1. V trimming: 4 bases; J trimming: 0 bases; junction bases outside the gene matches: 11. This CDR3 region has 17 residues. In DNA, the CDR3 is TGTGCCAGCAGTTCGCCCCGACAGGGCCCCGTGAACACTGAAGCTTTCTTT. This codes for CASSSPRQGPVNTEAFF.

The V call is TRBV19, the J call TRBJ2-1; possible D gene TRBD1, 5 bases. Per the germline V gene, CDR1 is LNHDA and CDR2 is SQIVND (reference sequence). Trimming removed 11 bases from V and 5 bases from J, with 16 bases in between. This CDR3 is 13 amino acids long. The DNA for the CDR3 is TGTGCCTGCCGGGCAGGGCCTAACAATGAGCAGTTCTTC. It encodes CACRAGPNNEQFF.

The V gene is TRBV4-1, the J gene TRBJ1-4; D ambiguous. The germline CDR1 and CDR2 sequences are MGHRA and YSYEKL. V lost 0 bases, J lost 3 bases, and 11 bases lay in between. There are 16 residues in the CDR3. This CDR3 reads CASSQDPGRPNEKLFF. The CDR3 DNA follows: TGCGCCAGCAGCCAAGATCCCGGCAGACCTAATGAAAAACTGTTTTTT.

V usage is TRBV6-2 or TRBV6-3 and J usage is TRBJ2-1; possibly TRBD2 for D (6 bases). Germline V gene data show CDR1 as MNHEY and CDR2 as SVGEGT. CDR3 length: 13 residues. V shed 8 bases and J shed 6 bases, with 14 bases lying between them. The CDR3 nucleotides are TGTGCCAGCGCCCAGGGACTCCTCAATGAGCAGTTCTTC. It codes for CASAQGLLNEQFF.

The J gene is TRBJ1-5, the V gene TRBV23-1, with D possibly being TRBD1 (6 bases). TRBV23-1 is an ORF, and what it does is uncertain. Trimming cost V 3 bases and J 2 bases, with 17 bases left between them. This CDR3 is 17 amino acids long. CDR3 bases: TGCGCCAGCAGTCAGGATTCCAGGGGTATCGGCAATCAGCCCCAGCATTTT. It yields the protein CASSQDSRGIGNQPQHF.

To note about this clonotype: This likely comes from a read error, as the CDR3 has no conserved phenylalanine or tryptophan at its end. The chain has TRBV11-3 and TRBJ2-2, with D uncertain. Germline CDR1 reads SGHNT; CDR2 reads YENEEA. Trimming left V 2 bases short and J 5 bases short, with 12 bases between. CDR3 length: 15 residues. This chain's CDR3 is CASSLMDGRTGELFI. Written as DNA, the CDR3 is TGTGCCAGCAGCTTAATGGACGGACGAACCGGGGAGCTGTTTATT.

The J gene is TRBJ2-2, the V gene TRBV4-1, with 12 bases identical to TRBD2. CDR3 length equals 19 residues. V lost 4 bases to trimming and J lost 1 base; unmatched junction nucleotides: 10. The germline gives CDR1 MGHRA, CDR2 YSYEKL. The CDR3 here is CASSRVLAGGTVNTGELFF. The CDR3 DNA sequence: TGCGCCAGCAGCCGGGTTCTAGCGGGAGGGACAGTGAACACCGGGGAGCTGTTTTTT.

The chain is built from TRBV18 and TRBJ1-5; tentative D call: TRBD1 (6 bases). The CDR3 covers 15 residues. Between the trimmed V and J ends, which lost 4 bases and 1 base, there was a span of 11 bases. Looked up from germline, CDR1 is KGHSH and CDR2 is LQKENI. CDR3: CASSQDDRSNQPQHF. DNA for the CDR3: TGTGCCAGCTCACAAGACGACAGGAGCAATCAGCCCCAGCATTTT.

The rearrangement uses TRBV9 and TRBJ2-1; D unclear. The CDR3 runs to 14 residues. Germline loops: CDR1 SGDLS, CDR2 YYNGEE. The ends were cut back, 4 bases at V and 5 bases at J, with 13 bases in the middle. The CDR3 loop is CASSPPPQNNEQFF. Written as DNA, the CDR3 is TGTGCCAGCAGCCCCCCCCCACAGAACAATGAGCAGTTCTTC.

The CDR3 coding sequence is TGCGCCAGCAGCACTCTTACAGGGGGGACTGGAAACACCATATATTTT. Residues: CASSTLTGGTGNTIYF. J is TRBJ1-3 and V is TRBV4-1; 8 positions match TRBD1. CDR1 MGHRA and CDR2 YSYEKL come from the germline V gene. The CDR3 runs to 16 residues. J was trimmed by 2 bases and V by 5 bases; bases with no gene match: 8.

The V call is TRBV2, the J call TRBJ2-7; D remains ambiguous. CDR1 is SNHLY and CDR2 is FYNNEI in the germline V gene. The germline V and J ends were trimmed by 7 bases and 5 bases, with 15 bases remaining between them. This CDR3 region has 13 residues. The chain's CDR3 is CASNNLVRNEQYF. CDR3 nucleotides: TGTGCCAGCAACAACCTAGTAAGAAACGAGCAGTACTTC.

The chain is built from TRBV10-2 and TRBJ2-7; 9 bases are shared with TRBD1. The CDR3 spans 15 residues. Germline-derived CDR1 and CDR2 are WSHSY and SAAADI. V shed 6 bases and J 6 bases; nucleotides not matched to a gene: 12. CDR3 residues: CASRVSGTGPSEQYF. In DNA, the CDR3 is TGCGCCAGCAGGGTTTCCGGGACAGGGCCCTCCGAGCAGTACTTC.

This CDR3 is CASSQGSSGDKETQYF. CDR3 DNA sequence: TGTGCCAGCAGCCAAGGATCTAGCGGGGACAAAGAGACCCAGTACTTC. V is TRBV7-9 and J is TRBJ2-5; 9 nucleotides match TRBD2. The CDR3 is made up of 16 amino acids. Germline-derived CDR1 and CDR2 are SEHNR and FQNEAQ (reference sequence). The V gene end was trimmed by 5 bases and the J gene end by 3 bases; junction bases not matched to a gene: 10.

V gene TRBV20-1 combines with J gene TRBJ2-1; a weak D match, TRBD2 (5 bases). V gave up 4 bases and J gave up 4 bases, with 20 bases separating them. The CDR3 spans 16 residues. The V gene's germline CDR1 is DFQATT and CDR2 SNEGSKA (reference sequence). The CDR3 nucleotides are TGCAGTGCTAATCCCCGAATGGCTAGCCGGTACAATGAGCAGTTCTTC. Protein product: CSANPRMASRYNEQFF.

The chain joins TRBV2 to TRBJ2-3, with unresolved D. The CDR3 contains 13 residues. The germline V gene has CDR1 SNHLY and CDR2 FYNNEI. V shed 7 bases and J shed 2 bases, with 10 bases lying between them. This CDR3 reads CASKAALTDTQYF. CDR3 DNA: TGTGCCAGCAAGGCGGCTCTCACAGATACGCAGTATTTT.

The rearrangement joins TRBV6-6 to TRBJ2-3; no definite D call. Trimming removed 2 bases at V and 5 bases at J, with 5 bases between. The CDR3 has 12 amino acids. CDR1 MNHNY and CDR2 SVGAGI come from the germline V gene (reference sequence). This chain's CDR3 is CASSYTGDTQYF. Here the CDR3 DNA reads TGTGCCAGCAGTTACACCGGAGATACGCAGTATTTT.

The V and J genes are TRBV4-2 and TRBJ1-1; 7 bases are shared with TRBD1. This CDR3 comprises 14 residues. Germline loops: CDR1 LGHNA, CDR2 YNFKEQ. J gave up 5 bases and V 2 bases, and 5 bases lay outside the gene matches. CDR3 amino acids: CASSQRDRATEAFF. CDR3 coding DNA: TGTGCCAGCAGCCAAAGAGACAGGGCAACTGAAGCTTTCTTT.

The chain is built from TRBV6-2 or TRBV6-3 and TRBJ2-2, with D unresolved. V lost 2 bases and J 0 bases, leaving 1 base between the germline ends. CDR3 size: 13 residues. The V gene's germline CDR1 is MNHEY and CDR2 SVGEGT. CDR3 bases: TGTGCCAGCAGTTACACGAACACCGGGGAGCTGTTTTTT. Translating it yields CASSYTNTGELFF.